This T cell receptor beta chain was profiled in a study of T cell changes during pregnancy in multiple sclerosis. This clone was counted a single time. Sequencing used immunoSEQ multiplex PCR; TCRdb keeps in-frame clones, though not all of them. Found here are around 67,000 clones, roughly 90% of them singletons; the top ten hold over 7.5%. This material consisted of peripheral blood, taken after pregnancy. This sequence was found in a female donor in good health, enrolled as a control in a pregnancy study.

The CDR3 region has the DNA TGTGCCCTGTCTTGGCGGGAGCCCACAGATACGCAGTATTTT. Encoded protein: CALSWREPTDTQYF. The chain employs TRBV6-1 and TRBJ2-3; 7 positions agree with TRBD2. The trim removed 11 bases at V and 2 bases at J, leaving 10 bases unmatched. This CDR3 has 14 amino acids. Germline V gene sequence: CDR1 MNHNS, CDR2 SASEGT.